This T cell receptor (beta chain) emerged from a study of blood T cell repertoires in COVID-19. Measured with immunoSEQ multiplex PCR; TCRdb has only the in-frame clones, and not every one. The repertoire includes a few hundred thousand clones, around 90% of them detected once, and just under 9.5% sits in the top ten. This CDR3 has 14 residues. Trimming removed 6 bases from V and 4 bases from J; junction bases left unmatched: 1. CDR1 SNHLY and CDR2 FYNNEI come from the germline V gene. Sequencing input: peripheral blood. The chain recombines TRBV2 with TRBJ2-2, with TRBD1 identical over 11 bases. This TCR was sampled from a man in his late teens or twenties with active or convalescent COVID-19. CDR3 protein: CASRGTGGTGELFF. DNA for the CDR3: TGTGCCAGCAGGGGGACAGGGGGCACCGGGGAGCTGTTTTTT.